Below, 29 T cell receptor beta chains from the same sample are listed, as sequenced in a study of long-term antiretroviral therapy in people with HIV. With survey level as its setting, the immunoSEQ assay was v3.0. Sequencing used immunoSEQ multiplex PCR; TCRdb keeps in-frame clones, though not all of them. The sample yields 25,000 to 30,000 clones, 84% seen once. The sequencing here drew on unsorted PBMCs, taken 0.4 years after starting antiretroviral therapy. These TCRs come from a man aged 18 to 30 with HIV.

The chain combines TRBV7-2 with TRBJ2-2, with D perhaps TRBD1 (6 bases). Germline loops: CDR1 SGHTA, CDR2 FQGNSA. This CDR3 comprises 18 residues. V shed 5 bases and J shed 0 bases, with 19 bases lying between them. This chain's CDR3 is CASSRGQPGFANTGELFF. The CDR3 nucleotides are TGTGCCAGCAGCCGTGGACAGCCCGGGTTCGCGAACACCGGGGAGCTGTTTTTT.

This sequence joins TRBV5-1 and TRBJ2-3; 8 bases are shared with TRBD1. CDR1 SGHRS and CDR2 YFSETQ come from the germline V gene. J was trimmed by 3 bases and V by 4 bases; bases with no gene match: 7. The CDR3 length is 15 residues. This CDR3 is CASSPPDRGTDTQYF. The CDR3 nucleotides are TGCGCCAGCAGCCCACCTGACAGGGGAACAGATACGCAGTATTTT.

This chain joins TRBV7-9 and TRBJ2-7; D is uncertain. In germline, CDR1 is SEHNR, CDR2 FQNEAQ (reference sequence). The CDR3 runs to 15 residues. V was pared by 2 bases and J by 0 bases, with 11 bases between. In DNA form, the CDR3 reads TGTGCCAGCAGCTTATCAATAAGTAGCTCCTACGAGCAGTACTTC. This gives the protein CASSLSISSSYEQYF. The full variable domain, rest sourced from reference TRBV7-9 and TRBJ2-7, is DTGVSQNPRHKITKRGQNVTFRCDPISEHNRLYWYRQTLGQGPEFLTYFQNEAQLEKSRLLSDRFSAERPKGSFSTLEIQRTEQGDSAMYLCASSLSISSSYEQYFGPGTRLTVT.

In DNA, the CDR3 is TGCGCCAGCAGCTTTTTAGGGGTGGACGGGTCCACCGGGGAGCTGTTTTTT. This encodes CASSFLGVDGSTGELFF. V and J are TRBV5-1 and TRBJ2-2, with D maybe TRBD1 (5 bases). Trimming stripped 2 bases from V and 4 bases from J, with 18 bases between. The CDR3 has 17 amino acids. Germline CDR1 reads SGHRS; CDR2 reads YFSETQ.

The rearrangement uses TRBV12-5 and TRBJ2-1; D remains unclear. Germline V gene lookup returns CDR1 LGHNT and CDR2 FRNRAP. This CDR3 has 12 amino acids. The ends were cut back, 5 bases at V and 5 bases at J, with 7 bases in the middle. The DNA for the CDR3 is TGTGCTAGTGGTAAAACTAACAATGAGCAGTTCTTC. Its protein product is CASGKTNNEQFF.

V and J are TRBV13 and TRBJ1-1; no definite D call. V lost 0 bases and J lost 1, with 6 bases in between. There are 14 residues in the CDR3. Per germline, CDR1 PRHDT and CDR2 FYEKMQ (reference sequence). The CDR3 nucleotides read TGTGCCAGCAGCTTAGGGGCGGGGAACACTGAAGCTTTCTTT. Protein: CASSLGAGNTEAFF.

This clone came up a few times. The CDR3: CASSLVGARTEAFF. The CDR3 bases are TGTGCCAGCAGCTTAGTAGGGGCACGGACTGAAGCTTTCTTT. The V and J genes are TRBV7-9 and TRBJ1-1, with TRBD1 as a possible D gene (5 bases). The V and J ends lost 1 base and 5 bases respectively, with 11 bases between them. Germline CDR1 SEHNR, CDR2 FQNEAQ (reference sequence). The CDR3 runs 14 residues.

The gene calls are TRBV15 and TRBJ1-5; D gene ambiguous. The CDR3 has 15 residues. CDR1 is LNHNV and CDR2 is YYDKDF in the germline V gene (reference sequence). V was clipped by 1 base and J by 1 base, with 8 bases between them. The CDR3 bases are TGTGCCACCAGCAGAGTCGGGCAGAGCAATCAGCCCCAGCATTTT. Translation gives CATSRVGQSNQPQHF. Complete variable domain (other parts from reference TRBV15 and TRBJ1-5): DAMVIQNPRYQVTQFGKPVTLSCSQTLNHNVMYWYQQKSSQAPKLLFHYYDKDFNNEADTPDNFQSRRPNTSFCFLDIRSPGLGDTAMYLCATSRVGQSNQPQHFGDGTRLSIL.

The CDR3 loop is CASSGGEGEIKPQHF. The CDR3, as DNA: TGTGCCAGCAGTGGGGGGGAAGGGGAGATCAAGCCCCAGCATTTT. The chain has TRBV25-1 and TRBJ1-5, with D tentatively TRBD1 (5 bases). The CDR3 extends over 15 amino acids. Germline CDR1 MGHDK, CDR2 SYGVNS. Trimming removed 4 bases from V and 8 bases from J, with 18 bases in between. Full variable domain (outside the CDR3, taken from reference TRBV25-1 and TRBJ1-5): EADIYQTPRYLVIGTGKKITLECSQTMGHDKMYWYQQDPGMELHLIHYSYGVNSTEKGDLSSESTVSRIRTEHFPLTLESARPSHTSQYLCASSGGEGEIKPQHFGDGTRLSIL.

Of note for this clone: Other nucleotide sequences in the sample specify the same CDR3. The V gene is TRBV4-3, the J gene TRBJ2-7, with unresolved D. CDR1 is LGHNA and CDR2 is YSLEER in the germline V gene. The ends were cut back, 1 base at V and 4 bases at J, with 11 bases in the middle. This CDR3 contains 14 residues. The CDR3 region is CASSQGLQLYEQYF. The CDR3 DNA is TGCGCCAGCAGCCAAGGTCTCCAGCTATACGAGCAGTACTTC.

The chain has TRBV19 and TRBJ1-2, with D uncertain. Trimming shortened V by 0 bases and J by 3 bases, and 2 bases separated the two germline ends. Germline lookup yields CDR1 LNHDA and CDR2 SQIVND (reference sequence). This CDR3 is 12 amino acids long. The CDR3 DNA follows: TGTGCCAGTAGTATAGATCACTATGGCTACACCTTC. This codes for CASSIDHYGYTF.

The chain links TRBV27 to TRBJ2-2; tentatively, D is TRBD2 (6 bases). Trimming left V 3 bases short and J 4 bases short, with 12 bases between. Germline CDR1 and CDR2: MNHEY and SMNVEV (reference sequence). This CDR3 is built from 15 residues. CDR3 sequence (DNA): TGTGCCAGCAGTTTCTCATTGGGAGGCACCGGGGAGCTGTTTTTT. Its translation is CASSFSLGGTGELFF.

The rearrangement joins TRBV27 to TRBJ1-1; 10 bases are a match to TRBD1. The CDR3 loop spans 14 amino acids. The V gene's germline CDR1 is MNHEY and CDR2 SMNVEV (reference sequence). Unmatched junction bases numbered 5, after V lost 6 bases and J lost 4 bases. CDR3 DNA: TGTGCCAGCAGAAAGGGACAGGGGTTCACTGAAGCTTTCTTT. It codes for CASRKGQGFTEAFF.

This chain joins TRBV6-5 and TRBJ2-1; D possibly corresponds to TRBD2 (6 bases). CDR1 is MNHEY, CDR2 SVGAGI, per germline. V lost 6 bases and J lost 4, with 10 bases in between. The CDR3 totals 13 residues. CDR3 nucleotide sequence: TGTGCCAGCAGCGCGGGGCCTTACAATGAGCAGTTCTTC. Residues: CASSAGPYNEQFF.

The gene calls are TRBV15 and TRBJ1-1; D gene uncertain. CDR1 is LNHNV and CDR2 is YYDKDF in the germline V gene (reference sequence). This CDR3 comprises 12 residues. The V and J ends lost 1 base and 6 bases respectively, with 6 bases between them. CDR3 sequence: CATSRGASEAFF. CDR3 DNA sequence: TGTGCCACCAGCAGAGGCGCATCTGAAGCTTTCTTT. Combining the CDR3 with reference TRBV15 and TRBJ1-1 gives the whole variable domain DAMVIQNPRYQVTQFGKPVTLSCSQTLNHNVMYWYQQKSSQAPKLLFHYYDKDFNNEADTPDNFQSRRPNTSFCFLDIRSPGLGDTAMYLCATSRGASEAFFGQGTRLTVV.

This chain joins TRBV11-2 and TRBJ1-2; TRBD1 might be the D (6 bases). This CDR3 region has 14 residues. CDR1 and CDR2 from the germline V gene are SGHAT and FQNNGV. Trimming pared 2 bases from V and 0 bases from J, leaving 7 bases between. CDR3 amino acids: CASSLQGTNYGYTF. CDR3 sequence (DNA): TGTGCCAGCAGCTTACAGGGGACTAACTATGGCTACACCTTC.

Only a few counts were recorded for this clone. The chain uses TRBV29-1 and TRBJ1-2; D remains unclear. In germline, CDR1 is SQVTM, CDR2 ANQGSEA. This CDR3 has 13 amino acids. Trimming left V 4 bases short and J 3 bases short, with 12 bases between. Here the CDR3 reads CSVGKGTDYGYTF. In nucleotides, the CDR3 is TGCAGCGTTGGCAAGGGAACAGACTATGGCTACACCTTC. The variable domain in full, with the rest retrieved from reference TRBV29-1 and TRBJ1-2, is SAVISQKPSRDICQRGTSLTIQCQVDSQVTMMFWYRQQPGQSLTLIATANQGSEATYESGFVIDKFPISRPNLTFSTLTVSNMSPEDSSIYLCSVGKGTDYGYTFGSGTRLTVV.

This clone was seen only once. The chain uses TRBV6-9 and TRBJ1-2; D not certain. CDR3 size: 14 residues. Germline CDR1 is MNHGY and CDR2 is SVAAGI. Trimming removed 1 base at V and 7 bases at J, with 13 bases between. CDR3 residues: CASSYLTVCGGYTF. The DNA for the CDR3 is TGTGCCAGCAGTTATTTAACCGTTTGCGGTGGCTACACCTTC.

V usage is TRBV12-5 and J usage is TRBJ2-6; D gene uncertain. CDR1 and CDR2 from the germline V gene are LGHNT and FRNRAP. The germline V and J ends were trimmed by 6 bases and 6 bases, with 0 bases remaining between them. The CDR3 spans 10 residues. DNA for the CDR3: TGTGCTAGTGGGGCCAACGTCCTGACTTTC. Translated: CASGANVLTF.

The rearrangement uses TRBV5-6 and TRBJ2-4, with 7 bases identical to TRBD2. The germline V gene encodes CDR1 SGHDT and CDR2 YYEEEE. J lost 6 bases, V lost 1 base, and 4 bases had no gene match. The CDR3 sequence is 14 residues long. For the CDR3, the DNA is TGTGCCAGCAGCTTGCCGGGAGGCGGAAACATTCAGTACTTC. Translated: CASSLPGGGNIQYF. Using reference TRBV5-6 and TRBJ2-4 for the parts outside the CDR3, the full variable domain is DAGVTQSPTHLIKTRGQQVTLRCSPKSGHDTVSWYQQALGQGPQFIFQYYEEEERQRGNFPDRFSGHQFPNYSSELNVNALLLGDSALYLCASSLPGGGNIQYFGAGTRLSVL.

The rearrangement joins TRBV2 to TRBJ2-5; D is unclear. The germline V gene has CDR1 SNHLY and CDR2 FYNNEI. This CDR3 is built from 11 residues. V shed 6 bases and J shed 3 bases, with 5 bases lying between them. This CDR3 is CASRREETQYF. In nucleotides, the CDR3 is TGTGCCAGCAGACGGGAAGAGACCCAGTACTTC.

This rearrangement joins TRBV7-9 to TRBJ2-2; D is undetermined. CDR3 length: 14 residues. CDR1 is SEHNR and CDR2 is FQNEAQ in the germline V gene (reference sequence). V was cut by 5 bases and J by 1 base, with 8 bases left in between. This CDR3 reads CASSRNENTGELFF. The CDR3 DNA follows: TGTGCCAGCAGCCGGAATGAGAACACCGGGGAGCTGTTTTTT.

This clone was found once. The chain uses TRBV10-1 and TRBJ2-7; 7 positions agree with TRBD1. The V gene's germline CDR1 is WNHNN and CDR2 SYGVQD (reference sequence). CDR3 size: 15 residues. The V gene end was trimmed by 0 bases and the J gene end by 4 bases; junction bases not matched to a gene: 6. CDR3 coding DNA: TGCGCCAGCAGTGAGTCGGGACAGATTATTTACGAGCAGTACTTC. This codes for CASSESGQIIYEQYF.

This clone was seen once. The CDR3 loop reads CASSTGQGENEQFF. As DNA, the CDR3 is TGTGCCAGCAGCACGGGACAGGGAGAGAATGAGCAGTTCTTC. The V call is TRBV21-1, the J call TRBJ2-1; the table's D call of TRBD1 was not tested on the DNA. TRBV21-1 represents a pseudogene. CDR3 length: 14 residues.

The chain links TRBV4-1 to TRBJ2-3; either TRBD1 or TRBD2 may supply D (6 bases each). Germline V gene data show CDR1 as MGHRA and CDR2 as YSYEKL. Trimming took 1 base from V and 4 from J, leaving 18 bases between them. This CDR3 spans 17 amino acids. The CDR3 nucleotides read TGCGCCAGCAGCCAAGCGTTTTGGGGGGCCCATCCAGATACGCAGTATTTT. Protein sequence: CASSQAFWGAHPDTQYF.

Written as DNA, the CDR3 is TGTGCCAGCAGTACCCTAGCGGCCCACAATGAGCAGTTCTTC. Translation gives CASSTLAAHNEQFF. V and J are TRBV11-2 and TRBJ2-1; 7 nucleotides align to TRBD2. Germline CDR1 SGHAT, CDR2 FQNNGV. J lost 5 bases, V lost 6 bases, and 7 bases had no gene match. The CDR3 has 14 residues.

V and J are TRBV14 and TRBJ1-1, with D possibly TRBD1 on 6 matching bases. CDR1 is SGHDN, CDR2 FVKESK, per germline. V was cut by 0 bases and J by 5 bases, with 16 bases left in between. This CDR3 region has 16 residues. CDR3 coding DNA: TGTGCCAGCAGCCAAGAGGCGGCGGCGAGGGGGACTGAAGCTTTCTTT. Translating it yields CASSQEAAARGTEAFF.

This rearrangement joins TRBV9 to TRBJ1-1; D may be TRBD1 (5 bases). Trimming took off 3 bases at V and 6 bases at J, with 12 bases between the two ends. Germline values: CDR1 SGDLS, CDR2 YYNGEE. CDR3 size: 13 residues. The CDR3 DNA reads as TGTGCCAGCAGCGAGTGGGGGGAGTCTGAAGCTTTCTTT. Residues: CASSEWGESEAFF.

The genes are TRBV5-6 and TRBJ1-2; D is unresolved. The CDR3 consists of 16 residues. Trimming left V 2 bases short and J 4 bases short, with 18 bases between. Germline V gene lookup returns CDR1 SGHDT and CDR2 YYEEEE. This CDR3 is CASSLTSGKEVYGYTF. The CDR3 DNA follows: TGTGCCAGCAGCTTAACGTCGGGTAAAGAGGTCTATGGCTACACCTTC.